One and the same sample provided the 19 T cell receptor beta chains below, sequenced in a study of neurological immune-mediated disorders (dated by TCRdb to the late 2010s). To prepare the library, 5' RACE was applied. The data were produced on an Illumina HiSeq 2500. The public reads were run again by TCRdb, first through fastp at Q25 and then through MiXCR, and only productive beta chains were kept. Merged by CDR3 protein, the rows form single entries marked with the most common genes and DNA. In all, the sample holds 72,000 or so distinct CDR3 sequences, and more than 15% of those were seen once. The ten largest clones take up roughly 14% of the sample. The specimen was PBMCs. These receptors originate from a middle-aged woman in good health.

V is TRBV6-2 or TRBV6-3 and J is TRBJ2-1; a possible D gene is TRBD2 (5 bases). With 3 bases removed from V and 7 bases from J, the gap between germline ends came to 7 bases. The V gene's germline CDR1 is MNHEY and CDR2 SVGEGT. The length of the CDR3 is 12 residues. The CDR3 reads CASSYPGNEQFF. CDR3 DNA sequence: TGTGCCAGCAGTTATCCGGGAAATGAGCAGTTCTTC.

This clonotype has ten or more counts. V usage is TRBV9 and J usage is TRBJ2-2; TRBD1 matches at 8 bases. Per the germline V gene, CDR1 is SGDLS and CDR2 is YYNGEE. The trim removed 0 bases at V and 7 bases at J, leaving 14 bases unmatched. The CDR3 extends over 18 amino acids. CDR3 residues: CASSVEALQGAIGGELFF. DNA for the CDR3: TGTGCCAGCAGCGTAGAAGCCCTGCAGGGGGCAATCGGCGGGGAGCTGTTTTTT.

In this sample, this clonotype turned up many times. The rearrangement joins TRBV5-6 to TRBJ2-1; 8 bases are shared with TRBD2. CDR1 and CDR2 (germline): SGHDT, YYEEEE. The CDR3 consists of 16 residues. V lost 0 bases and J lost 5; bases outside the gene matches: 7. The CDR3 DNA reads as TGTGCCAGCAGCTTGGGGAGCGGGGGACTACACAATGAGCAGTTCTTC. It is translated as CASSLGSGGLHNEQFF.

This clonotype was seen many times. This rearrangement joins TRBV5-1 to TRBJ1-1, with D perhaps matching TRBD1 (5 bases). Per germline, CDR1 SGHRS and CDR2 YFSETQ. V lost 4 bases, J lost 1 base, and 14 bases lay in between. This CDR3 is built from 15 residues. The CDR3 spells CASSRYRGTNTEAFF. The CDR3 bases are TGCGCCAGCAGCCGATATAGAGGGACGAACACTGAAGCTTTCTTT.

This clonotype was counted many times. J is TRBJ2-2 and V is TRBV5-1; no firm D call. CDR3 length: 14 amino acids. V was pared by 4 bases and J by 4 bases, with 11 bases between. CDR1 is SGHRS, CDR2 YFSETQ, per germline. The DNA for the CDR3 is TGCGCCAGCAGCGGGTCCTTGGGCACCGGGGAGCTGTTTTTT. It codes for CASSGSLGTGELFF.

This clonotype was observed at least ten times. This rearrangement joins TRBV12-3 or TRBV12-4 to TRBJ1-2; D gene uncertain. The CDR3 runs to 15 residues. The V gene lost 2 bases and the J gene lost 1 base, with 11 bases spanning the gap. The CDR3 DNA is TGTGCCAGCAGTTTAACTCGGGCCTTTAACTATGGCTACACCTTC. Encoded protein: CASSLTRAFNYGYTF.

This clonotype has ten or more counts. The chain has TRBV27 and TRBJ1-2; TRBD1 agrees at 8 bases. V gave up 6 bases and J gave up 6 bases; unmatched junction bases: 9. The CDR3 runs to 14 residues. The germline CDR1 and CDR2 sequences are MNHEY and SMNVEV (reference sequence). DNA for the CDR3: TGTGCCAGCAGCCGGGACAGGACCGGCGATGGCTACACCTTC. This sequence encodes CASSRDRTGDGYTF.

J is TRBJ2-5 and V is TRBV20-1; 7 bases agree with TRBD1. The CDR3 runs to 14 residues. From germline, CDR1 is DFQATT and CDR2 SNEGSKA (reference sequence). V gave up 3 bases and J gave up 2 bases; unmatched junction bases: 6. Here the CDR3 DNA reads TGCAGTGCTAGCAGGGGGAGCTTACAAGAGACCCAGTACTTC. Its protein is CSASRGSLQETQYF.

In DNA form, the CDR3 reads TGTGCCAGCAGTTACTCCCAGGGATTTCAGCCCCAGCATTTT. It is translated as CASSYSQGFQPQHF. The chain employs TRBV6-2 or TRBV6-3 and TRBJ1-5; possibly TRBD1 for D (5 bases). CDR3 size: 14 residues. Germline V gene lookup returns CDR1 MNHEY and CDR2 SVGEGT. V dropped 0 bases and J dropped 6 bases, with 9 bases sitting between them.

This clonotype was seen just once. Being one base from a much bigger clone, this may be a read error. The chain couples TRBV7-2 to TRBJ2-5; no reliable D call. CDR1 and CDR2 from the germline V gene are SGHTA and FQGNSA. The CDR3 runs 12 residues. The CDR3 region is CASHRVQEPQYF. The CDR3 DNA reads TGTGCCAGCCACCGGGTTCAAGAGCCCCAGTACTTC.

The chain couples TRBV7-2 to TRBJ1-6; 9 nucleotides agree with TRBD1. Germline assignment: CDR1 SGHTA and CDR2 FQGNSA. After removal of 5 bases from V and 5 bases from J, the junction contained 7 bases not matched to a gene. The CDR3 is 16 residues long. The CDR3 protein is CASSATGGRDNSPLHF. CDR3 DNA sequence: TGTGCCAGCAGCGCAACAGGGGGCCGGGATAATTCACCCCTCCACTTT. Full variable domain (outside the CDR3, taken from reference TRBV7-2 and TRBJ1-6): GAGVSQSPSNKVTEKGKDVELRCDPISGHTALYWYRQSLGQGLEFLIYFQGNSAPDKSGLPSDRFSAERTGGSVSTLTIQRTQQEDSAVYLCASSATGGRDNSPLHFGNGTRLTVT.

This clonotype was recorded many times. J is TRBJ2-2 and V is TRBV5-1; D is undetermined. This CDR3 is 16 amino acids long. Between the trimmed V and J ends, which lost 4 bases and 3 bases, there was a span of 16 bases. Germline-derived CDR1 and CDR2 are SGHRS and YFSETQ. The CDR3, as DNA: TGCGCCAGCAGCCGGAACTCGGGTTCGGACACCGGGGAGCTGTTTTTT. It yields the protein CASSRNSGSDTGELFF. Full variable domain (missing parts from reference TRBV5-1 and TRBJ2-2): KAGVTQTPRYLIKTRGQQVTLSCSPISGHRSVSWYQQTPGQGLQFLFEYFSETQRNKGNFPGRFSGRQFSNSRSEMNVSTLELGDSALYLCASSRNSGSDTGELFFGEGSRLTVL.

V and J are TRBV7-9 and TRBJ1-2; 7 bases match TRBD1. Germline trimming cut 4 bases from V and 3 bases from J; bases unmatched to any gene: 5. The CDR3 has 14 residues. CDR1 and CDR2 (germline): SEHNR, FQNEAQ (reference sequence). The CDR3 loop is CASSYQGQHYGYTF. The CDR3 DNA sequence: TGTGCCAGCAGCTATCAGGGACAGCACTATGGCTACACCTTC.

This clonotype was seen ten or more times. This rearrangement joins TRBV20-1 to TRBJ2-2; D may be TRBD2 (6 bases). The CDR3 is made up of 13 amino acids. The germline gives CDR1 DFQATT, CDR2 SNEGSKA (reference sequence). Between the trimmed V and J ends, which lost 5 bases and 7 bases, there was a span of 14 bases. For the CDR3, the DNA is TGCAGTGCTCCCGGGAGCTTTGGCGGGGAGCTGTTTTTT. Translated: CSAPGSFGGELFF.

The J gene is TRBJ2-6, the V gene TRBV30, with 7 nucleotides matching TRBD1. V lost 1 base to trimming and J lost 2 bases; unmatched junction nucleotides: 5. This CDR3 is 16 amino acids long. Germline V gives CDR1 GTSNPN, CDR2 SVGIG (reference sequence). The CDR3: CAWSAQGVPGANVLTF. The CDR3 coding sequence is TGTGCCTGGAGTGCCCAGGGGGTACCTGGGGCCAACGTCCTGACTTTC.

This clonotype was counted ten times or more. The DNA of the CDR3 is TGTGCCAGCAGCTCTAATCTTAGCTCCTACGAGCAGTACGTC. Protein product: CASSSNLSSYEQYV. The chain carries TRBV7-3 and TRBJ2-7; D remains ambiguous. The CDR3 covers 14 residues. Per the germline V gene, CDR1 is SGHTA and CDR2 is FQGTGA. V lost 4 bases to trimming and J lost 0 bases, with 10 bases between them.

Concerning this clonotype: One end of the junction varies from germline; a read error may be responsible. The chain carries TRBV12-3 or TRBV12-4 and TRBJ1-1; weak D call: TRBD1 (6 bases). The CDR3 sequence is 13 residues long. The CDR3 sequence: CACSFGRGTEAFF. Written as DNA, the CDR3 is TGTGCCTGCAGTTTCGGCAGGGGCACTGAAGCTTTCTTT.

This clonotype was picked up many times. The chain uses TRBV7-2 and TRBJ1-6; no firm D call. The CDR3 totals 13 residues. The V end lost 6 bases, the J end lost 7 bases, and 10 bases lay between the germline ends. The germline gives CDR1 SGHTA, CDR2 FQGNSA. CDR3 loop: CASRPSGNSPLHF. CDR3 DNA sequence: TGTGCCAGCAGACCGAGCGGAAATTCACCCCTCCACTTT.

The rearrangement joins TRBV11-3 to TRBJ1-1; possibly TRBD1 for D (5 bases). Germline V gene sequence: CDR1 SGHNT, CDR2 YENEEA. The CDR3 sequence is 15 residues long. Trimming cost V 4 bases and J 2 bases, with 14 bases left between them. As DNA, the CDR3 is TGTGCCAGCAGCTCAATAGGGACGGCTAACACTGAAGCTTTCTTT. Its protein is CASSSIGTANTEAFF.